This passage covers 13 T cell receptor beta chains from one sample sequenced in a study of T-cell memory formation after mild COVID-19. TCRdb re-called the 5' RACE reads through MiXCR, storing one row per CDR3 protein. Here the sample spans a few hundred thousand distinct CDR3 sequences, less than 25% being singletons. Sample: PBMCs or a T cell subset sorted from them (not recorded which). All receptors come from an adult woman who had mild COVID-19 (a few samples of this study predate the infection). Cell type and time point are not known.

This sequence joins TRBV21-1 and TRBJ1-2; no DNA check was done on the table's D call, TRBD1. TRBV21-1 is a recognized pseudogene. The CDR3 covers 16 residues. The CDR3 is CASSKASQGYGYGYTF. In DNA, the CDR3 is TGTGCCAGCAGCAAAGCGTCACAGGGTTATGGCTATGGCTACACCTTC.

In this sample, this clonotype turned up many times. CDR3 sequence (DNA): TGCAGTGCAGACGACCGCCCCGGTGAGCAGTTCTTC. Residues: CSADDRPGEQFF. V and J are TRBV20-1 and TRBJ2-1; D not certain. CDR1 is DFQATT, CDR2 SNEGSKA, per germline (reference sequence). CDR3 length: 12 residues. V lost 6 bases to trimming and J lost 9 bases, with 15 bases between them.

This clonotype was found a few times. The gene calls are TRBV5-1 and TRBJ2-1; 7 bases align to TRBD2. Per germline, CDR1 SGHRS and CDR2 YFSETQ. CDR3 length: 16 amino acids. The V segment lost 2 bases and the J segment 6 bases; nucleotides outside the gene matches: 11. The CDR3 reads CASSLRVGGPSNEQFF. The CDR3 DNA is TGCGCCAGCAGCTTAAGGGTGGGAGGGCCTTCCAATGAGCAGTTCTTC.

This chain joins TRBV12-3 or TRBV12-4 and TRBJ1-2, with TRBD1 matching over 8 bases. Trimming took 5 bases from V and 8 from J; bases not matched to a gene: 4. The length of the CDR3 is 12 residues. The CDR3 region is CASSTGQVGYTF. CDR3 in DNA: TGTGCCAGCAGTACGGGACAGGTCGGCTACACCTTC.

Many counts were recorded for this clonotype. CDR3 nucleotide sequence: TGTGCCAGCAGTTCCCATATGGGCTATGGCTACACCTTC. Translating it yields CASSSHMGYGYTF. The chain employs TRBV28 and TRBJ1-2; D gene unclear. V dropped 4 bases and J dropped 4 bases, with 10 bases sitting between them. CDR1 is MDHEN and CDR2 is SYDVKM in the germline V gene. The CDR3 has 13 residues.

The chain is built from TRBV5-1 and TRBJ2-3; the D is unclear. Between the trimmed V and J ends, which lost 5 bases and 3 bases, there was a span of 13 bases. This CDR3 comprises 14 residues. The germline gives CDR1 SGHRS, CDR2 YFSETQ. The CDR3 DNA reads TGCGCCAGCAGTAATAAGGGTTGGACAGATACGCAGTATTTT. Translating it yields CASSNKGWTDTQYF.

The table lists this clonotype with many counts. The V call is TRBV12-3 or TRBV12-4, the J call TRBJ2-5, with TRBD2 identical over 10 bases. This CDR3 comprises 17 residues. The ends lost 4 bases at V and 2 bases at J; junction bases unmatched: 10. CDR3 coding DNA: TGTGCCAGCAGTTCCGATCGACTAGCGGGTCTACAAGAGACCCAGTACTTC. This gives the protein CASSSDRLAGLQETQYF.

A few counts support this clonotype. CDR3 protein: CASSMGSYGYTF. The CDR3 coding sequence is TGTGCCAGCAGCATGGGCAGCTATGGCTACACCTTC. The chain carries TRBV7-2 and TRBJ1-2; D not resolved. With 5 bases removed from V and 4 bases from J, the gap between germline ends came to 8 bases. Looked up from germline, CDR1 is SGHTA and CDR2 is FQGNSA. The CDR3 runs to 12 residues.

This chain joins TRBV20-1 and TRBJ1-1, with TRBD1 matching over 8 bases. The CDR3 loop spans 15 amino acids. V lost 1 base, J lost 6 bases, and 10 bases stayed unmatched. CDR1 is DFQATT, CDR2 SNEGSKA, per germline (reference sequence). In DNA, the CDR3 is TGCAGTGCTAGAGGGCCTAACAGGGGGACAGCTGAAGCTTTCTTT. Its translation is CSARGPNRGTAEAFF.

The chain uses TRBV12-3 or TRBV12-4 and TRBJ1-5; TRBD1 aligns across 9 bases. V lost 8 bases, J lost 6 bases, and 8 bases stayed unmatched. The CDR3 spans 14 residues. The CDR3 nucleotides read TGTGCCAGCGGGCCGACAGGGGGAATTCAGCCCCAGCATTTT. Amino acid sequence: CASGPTGGIQPQHF.

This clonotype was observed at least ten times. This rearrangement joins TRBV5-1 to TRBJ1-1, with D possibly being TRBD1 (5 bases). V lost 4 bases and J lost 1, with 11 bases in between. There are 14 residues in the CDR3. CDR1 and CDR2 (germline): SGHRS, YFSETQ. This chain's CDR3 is CASSVGTANTEAFF. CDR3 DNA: TGCGCCAGCAGCGTCGGGACGGCGAACACTGAAGCTTTCTTT.

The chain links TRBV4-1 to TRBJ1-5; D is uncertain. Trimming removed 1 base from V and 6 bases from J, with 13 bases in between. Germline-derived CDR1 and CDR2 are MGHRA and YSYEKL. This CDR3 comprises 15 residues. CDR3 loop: CASSQAGNPSQPQHF. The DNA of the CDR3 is TGCGCCAGCAGCCAAGCTGGAAATCCGAGTCAGCCCCAGCATTTT.

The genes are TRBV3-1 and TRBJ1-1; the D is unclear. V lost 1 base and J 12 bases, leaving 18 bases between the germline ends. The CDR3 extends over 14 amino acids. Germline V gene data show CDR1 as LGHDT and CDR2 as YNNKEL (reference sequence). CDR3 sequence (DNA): TGTGCCAGCAGCCAAGTTTCATTCTCGGGGTGGCCTTTCTTT. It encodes CASSQVSFSGWPFF.